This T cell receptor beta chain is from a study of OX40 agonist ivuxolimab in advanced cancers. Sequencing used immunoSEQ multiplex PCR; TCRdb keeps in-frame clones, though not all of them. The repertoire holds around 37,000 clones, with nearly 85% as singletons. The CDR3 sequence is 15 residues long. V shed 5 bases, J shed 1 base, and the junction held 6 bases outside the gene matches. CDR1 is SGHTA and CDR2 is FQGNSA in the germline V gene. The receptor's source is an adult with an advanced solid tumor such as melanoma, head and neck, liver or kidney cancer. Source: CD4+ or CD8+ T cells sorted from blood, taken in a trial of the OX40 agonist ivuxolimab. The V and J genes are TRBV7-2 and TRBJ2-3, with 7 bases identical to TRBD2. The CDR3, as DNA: TGTGCCAGCAGCCATGCGGGGAGGGGCACAGATACGCAGTATTTT. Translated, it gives CASSHAGRGTDTQYF.